These 27 T cell receptor beta chains came from one sample sequenced in a study of cytomegalovirus exposure and HLA in healthy donors. The PCR was carried out with 60 Vbeta primers and 13 Jbeta primers. Profiling relied on immunoSEQ multiplex PCR, and the TCRdb table lists in-frame clones only, not all of them. Here the sample spans roughly 190,000 clones, over 75% being singletons. The sample consisted of PBMCs. The receptor source for this set is a man aged 50 to 60 in good health and CMV-seronegative.

V and J are TRBV5-6 and TRBJ2-5, with 10 bases lining up with TRBD1. Per germline, CDR1 SGHDT and CDR2 YYEEEE. The CDR3 consists of 15 residues. Germline trimming cut 3 bases from V and 4 bases from J; bases unmatched to any gene: 6. The CDR3 sequence: CASSWWDRGRETQYF. The CDR3 DNA is TGTGCCAGCAGCTGGTGGGACAGGGGTCGAGAGACCCAGTACTTC. Based on the CDR3 plus reference TRBV5-6 and TRBJ2-5, the full variable domain is DAGVTQSPTHLIKTRGQQVTLRCSPKSGHDTVSWYQQALGQGPQFIFQYYEEEERQRGNFPDRFSGHQFPNYSSELNVNALLLGDSALYLCASSWWDRGRETQYFGPGTRLLVL.

This chain links TRBV4-3 with TRBJ1-1; D remains ambiguous. Trimming cost V 4 bases and J 2 bases, with 11 bases left between them. Germline V gene lookup returns CDR1 LGHNA and CDR2 YSLEER. This CDR3 is 14 amino acids long. The CDR3 here is CASSRWAANTEAFF. The CDR3 region has the DNA TGCGCCAGCAGCCGTTGGGCAGCCAACACTGAAGCTTTCTTT.

CDR3 sequence: CAWSAGNTGELFF. In DNA, the CDR3 is TGTGCCTGGAGTGCAGGGAACACCGGGGAGCTGTTTTTT. The chain combines TRBV30 with TRBJ2-2, with unresolved D. The germline V gene encodes CDR1 GTSNPN and CDR2 SVGIG (reference sequence). CDR3 size: 13 residues. Trimming took off 1 base at V and 1 base at J, with 4 bases between the two ends.

The gene calls are TRBV7-6 and TRBJ2-7; D might be TRBD2 (6 bases). The CDR3 is made up of 14 amino acids. Looked up from germline, CDR1 is SGHVS and CDR2 is FNYEAQ. V lost 3 bases and J 0 bases, leaving 9 bases between the germline ends. DNA for the CDR3: TGTGCCAGCAGCTTGGGAGGAGGCTCCTACGAGCAGTACTTC. Translation: CASSLGGGSYEQYF.

This clone was observed once. This rearrangement joins TRBV4-3 to TRBJ2-5; D is unclear. The CDR3 has 13 amino acids. The germline V gene encodes CDR1 LGHNA and CDR2 YSLEER. V shed 1 base and J shed 2 bases, with 5 bases lying between them. The CDR3 sequence is CASSQGAQETQYF. The CDR3 DNA sequence: TGCGCCAGCAGCCAAGGGGCTCAAGAGACCCAGTACTTC.

The chain is built from TRBV6-5 and TRBJ2-5; 11 nucleotides line up with TRBD1. The J call may be incorrect, as the DNA end agrees better with TRBJ2-7. CDR1 and CDR2 from the germline V gene are MNHEY and SVGAGI. This CDR3 has 15 amino acids. This CDR3 reads CASSRPGTGGYEQYF. The CDR3 DNA sequence: TGTGCCAGCAGCCGTCCCGGGACAGGGGGATACGAGCAGTACTTC.

The V gene is TRBV6-5, the J gene TRBJ2-4; unclear D gene. The CDR3 length is 15 residues. Germline CDR1 reads MNHEY; CDR2 reads SVGAGI. Trimming took 0 bases from V and 14 from J, leaving 20 bases between them. The CDR3, as DNA: TGTGCCAGCAGTTACTCGATTGGGCACAAAAGTCTGGAGTACTTC. This gives the protein CASSYSIGHKSLEYF.

The chain has TRBV25-1 and TRBJ2-3, with unresolved D. The germline V gene has CDR1 MGHDK and CDR2 SYGVNS. The ends were cut back, 8 bases at V and 5 bases at J, with 14 bases in the middle. CDR3 size: 13 residues. The CDR3 DNA follows: TGTGCCAGCCGCGGTCACCGTGAAGATACGCAGTATTTT. It translates to CASRGHREDTQYF.

CDR3 bases: TGTGCCAGCAGGGCTACAGACGCGAGCTCCTACGAGCAGTACTTC. Translation gives CASRATDASSYEQYF. V and J are TRBV6-6 and TRBJ2-7; D unclear. The V gene's germline CDR1 is MNHNY and CDR2 SVGAGI (reference sequence). CDR3 size: 15 residues. V was pared by 6 bases and J by 0 bases, with 15 bases between.

This clone has only one observation. In DNA form, the CDR3 reads TGTGCGACAGGGGCCAACTATGGCTACACCTTC. Protein: CATGANYGYTF. This chain connects TRBV7-2 to TRBJ1-2; 8 nucleotides align to TRBD1. CDR1 SGHTA and CDR2 FQGNSA come from the germline V gene. The CDR3 covers 11 residues.

V and J are TRBV6-5 and TRBJ1-2; D gene ambiguous. Germline V gene sequence: CDR1 MNHEY, CDR2 SVGAGI. The CDR3 contains 12 residues. V gave up 5 bases and J gave up 5 bases, with 9 bases separating them. The chain's CDR3 is CASSPGLYGYTF. Written as DNA, the CDR3 is TGTGCCAGCAGTCCCGGACTATATGGCTACACCTTC.

This clone turned up a few times. The genes are TRBV5-4 and TRBJ2-7; 7 bases are a match to TRBD1. The CDR3 covers 13 residues. V shed 2 bases, J shed 3 bases, and the junction held 2 bases outside the gene matches. CDR1 and CDR2 from the germline V gene are SGHNT and YYREEE (reference sequence). The CDR3 sequence: CASSFRQGYEQYF. CDR3 bases: TGTGCCAGCAGCTTTCGACAGGGCTACGAGCAGTACTTC. The whole variable domain, remainder taken from reference TRBV5-4 and TRBJ2-7, is ETGVTQSPTHLIKTRGQQVTLRCSSQSGHNTVSWYQQALGQGPQFIFQYYREEENGRGNFPPRFSGLQFPNYSSELNVNALELDDSALYLCASSFRQGYEQYFGPGTRLTVT.

The chain uses TRBV6-5 and TRBJ2-7, with TRBD1 matching over 7 bases. Germline loops: CDR1 MNHEY, CDR2 SVGAGI. CDR3 size: 12 residues. V gave up 6 bases and J gave up 5 bases; unmatched junction bases: 4. The CDR3 loop is CASRDRTDEQYF. CDR3 coding DNA: TGTGCCAGCAGGGACAGGACCGACGAGCAGTACTTC.

Of note for this clone: The sample contains more than one DNA sequence encoding this CDR3. The chain links TRBV11-3 to TRBJ2-1; 13 bases are a match to TRBD2. With V trimmed by 5 bases and J by 6 bases, 4 bases remained unmatched. The CDR3 extends over 15 amino acids. CDR1 is SGHNT, CDR2 YENEEA, per germline. The CDR3, as DNA: TGTGCCAGCAGCCCTACTAGCGGGGGGGCCAATGAGCAGTTCTTC. Residues: CASSPTSGGANEQFF.

The chain employs TRBV2 and TRBJ2-1, with TRBD1 matching 8 bases. From germline, CDR1 is SNHLY and CDR2 FYNNEI. The CDR3 length is 12 residues. Germline trimming cut 5 bases from V and 6 bases from J; bases unmatched to any gene: 0. The CDR3 DNA reads TGTGCCAGCAGTACAGGGGGCAATGAGCAGTTCTTC. Translated, it gives CASSTGGNEQFF.

This clone was counted a few times. This chain links TRBV5-1 with TRBJ2-1; perhaps TRBD2 as D (5 bases). CDR3 length: 14 residues. Germline CDR1 is SGHRS and CDR2 is YFSETQ. Trimming took 8 bases from V and 0 from J, leaving 12 bases between them. CDR3 in DNA: TGCGCCAGTTCTAGGACTGACTCCTACAATGAGCAGTTCTTC. Its protein is CASSRTDSYNEQFF.

The chain combines TRBV11-2 with TRBJ2-7, with 9 bases aligning to TRBD2. Germline V gene sequence: CDR1 SGHAT, CDR2 FQNNGV. CDR3 length: 14 residues. The V segment lost 5 bases and the J segment 9 bases; nucleotides outside the gene matches: 11. This chain's CDR3 is CASSPLAGGGGQYF. Written as DNA, the CDR3 is TGTGCCAGCAGCCCCCTTGCGGGGGGGGGCGGGCAGTACTTC.

This chain joins TRBV7-2 and TRBJ1-1, with D maybe TRBD1 (5 bases). There are 14 residues in the CDR3. Trimming shortened V by 1 base and J by 3 bases, and 9 bases separated the two germline ends. Germline V CDR1 and CDR2: SGHTA, FQGNSA. The CDR3 protein is CASSLEQGHTEAFF. The CDR3 DNA sequence: TGTGCCAGCAGCTTAGAGCAGGGTCACACTGAAGCTTTCTTT.

The chain carries TRBV7-2 and TRBJ2-7; a possible D gene is TRBD1 (5 bases). Germline V gene sequence: CDR1 SGHTA, CDR2 FQGNSA. Deletions cut 0 bases from V and 0 bases from J, with 12 bases between. The CDR3 totals 16 residues. CDR3 sequence (DNA): TGTGCCAGCAGCTTAGCGGCAGGGCGTAACTCCTACGAGCAGTACTTC. Its protein is CASSLAAGRNSYEQYF.

The chain links TRBV2 to TRBJ1-5; possible D gene TRBD1, 6 bases. The CDR3 loop spans 12 amino acids. The V and J ends lost 8 bases and 7 bases respectively, with 12 bases between them. Germline V gene sequence: CDR1 SNHLY, CDR2 FYNNEI. The CDR3 DNA sequence: TGTGCCAGCGGACAGCTGGGCCAGCCCCAGCATTTT. Amino acids: CASGQLGQPQHF. Drawing the rest from reference TRBV2 and TRBJ1-5, the complete variable domain is EPEVTQTPSHQVTQMGQEVILRCVPISNHLYFYWYRQILGQKVEFLVSFYNNEISEKSEIFDDQFSVERPDGSNFTLKIRSTKLEDSAMYFCASGQLGQPQHFGDGTRLSIL.

This sequence joins TRBV12-5 and TRBJ1-6; D gene unclear. V lost 0 bases to trimming and J lost 3 bases, with 12 bases between them. From germline, CDR1 is LGHNT and CDR2 FRNRAP. CDR3 size: 17 residues. CDR3 DNA: TGTGCTAGTGGTTTGGTCCTCAGGAGGAACTATAATTCACCCCTCCACTTT. Translated: CASGLVLRRNYNSPLHF.

The sample holds a few counts of this clone. The chain is built from TRBV29-1 and TRBJ1-1; 7 bases match TRBD1. The CDR3 is 12 residues long. Germline V gene sequence: CDR1 SQVTM, CDR2 ANQGSEA. V was pared by 6 bases and J by 4 bases, with 5 bases of the junction left unmatched. The CDR3, as DNA: TGCAGCGTGTCCAGGGGGGTCACTGAAGCTTTCTTT. As protein: CSVSRGVTEAFF.

The chain is built from TRBV6-5 and TRBJ1-5, with D possibly TRBD1 on 6 matching bases. From germline, CDR1 is MNHEY and CDR2 SVGAGI. The CDR3 has 15 residues. Deletions cut 6 bases from V and 1 base from J, with 13 bases between. This chain's CDR3 is CASSRGRRSNQPQHF. Written as DNA, the CDR3 is TGTGCCAGCAGCAGGGGACGTAGGAGCAATCAGCCCCAGCATTTT.

The rearrangement links TRBV6-1 to TRBJ2-1; D remains ambiguous. Germline values: CDR1 MNHNS, CDR2 SASEGT. V gave up 4 bases and J gave up 5 bases, with 3 bases separating them. This CDR3 is 11 amino acids long. The CDR3 region is CASSANNEQFF. The CDR3 nucleotides are TGTGCCAGCAGTGCTAACAATGAGCAGTTCTTC.

This clone was seen a few times. The CDR3 nucleotides are TGTGCCAGCAGTGAAGGCAGGGCCTATGGCTACACCTTC. This sequence encodes CASSEGRAYGYTF. J is TRBJ1-2 and V is TRBV2, with TRBD1 as a possible D gene (5 bases). The CDR3 extends over 13 amino acids. Germline V gene sequence: CDR1 SNHLY, CDR2 FYNNEI. Trimming took 1 base from V and 4 from J, leaving 7 bases between them.

This clone has a single count. The chain carries TRBV27 and TRBJ1-2; TRBD1 aligns across 7 bases. The V gene end was trimmed by 10 bases and the J gene end by 4 bases; junction bases not matched to a gene: 12. Per the germline V gene, CDR1 is MNHEY and CDR2 is SMNVEV (reference sequence). The CDR3 is made up of 14 amino acids. CDR3 loop: CATGLRGGGYGYTF. CDR3 DNA: TGTGCCACCGGTCTCCGAGGGGGCGGCTATGGCTACACCTTC.

The chain uses TRBV2 and TRBJ1-4, with D tentatively TRBD1 (6 bases). The CDR3 runs 12 residues. Trimming took off 6 bases at V and 8 bases at J, with 10 bases between the two ends. CDR1 SNHLY and CDR2 FYNNEI come from the germline V gene. Here the CDR3 DNA reads TGTGCCAGCAGCCCAGGGGTGGAAAAACTGTTTTTT. Its translation is CASSPGVEKLFF.